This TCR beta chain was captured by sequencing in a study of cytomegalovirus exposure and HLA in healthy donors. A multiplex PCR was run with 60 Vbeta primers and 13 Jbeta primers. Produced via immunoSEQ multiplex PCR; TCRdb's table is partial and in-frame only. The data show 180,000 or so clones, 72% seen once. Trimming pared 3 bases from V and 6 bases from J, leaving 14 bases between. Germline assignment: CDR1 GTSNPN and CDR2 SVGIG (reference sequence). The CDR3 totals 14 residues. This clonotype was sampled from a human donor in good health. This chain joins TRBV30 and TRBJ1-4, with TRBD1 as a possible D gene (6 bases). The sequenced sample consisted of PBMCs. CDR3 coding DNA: TGTGCCTGGAGCCGGGGGGGCAATTATGAAAAACTGTTTTTT. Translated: CAWSRGGNYEKLFF.